Presented here are 13 T cell receptor beta chains from one specimen sequenced in a study of response to subunit inactivated influenza vaccine. TCRdb re-called the RT-PCR reads through MiXCR, storing one row per CDR3 protein. The table lists about 480,000 distinct CDR3 sequences, roughly 13% of them singletons. The source was PBMCs from blood, collected roughly 45 days after vaccination. These receptors all stem from a man aged 45-65 years who received an inactivated influenza vaccine.

A few counts support this clonotype. CDR3 DNA: TGCAGTGCTCCCCCCACTAGCCTACAAGAGACCCAGTACTTC. This translates into CSAPPTSLQETQYF. This chain joins TRBV20-1 and TRBJ2-5; D perhaps matches TRBD2 (6 bases). Trimming took 5 bases from V and 2 from J, leaving 15 bases between them. The CDR3 is 14 amino acids. CDR1 and CDR2 from the germline V gene are DFQATT and SNEGSKA (reference sequence).

CDR3 nucleotide sequence: TGTGCCAGCTCGCCGGGCCTAGCGGGAGTCCTTGAGCAGTTCTTC. It specifies CASSPGLAGVLEQFF. V usage is TRBV18 and J usage is TRBJ2-1, with 10 bases fitting TRBD2. V trimming: 6 bases; J trimming: 9 bases; junction bases outside the gene matches: 11. Germline-derived CDR1 and CDR2 are KGHSH and LQKENI. The CDR3 covers 15 residues.

The rearrangement joins TRBV20-1 to TRBJ2-7; 15 nucleotides match TRBD2. This CDR3 is built from 17 residues. J was trimmed by 9 bases and V by 2 bases; bases with no gene match: 14. Germline-derived CDR1 and CDR2 are DFQATT and SNEGSKA (reference sequence). This CDR3 is CSARPTGTSGGQLGQYF. The CDR3 DNA sequence: TGCAGTGCTAGACCCACCGGGACTAGCGGGGGGCAGCTTGGGCAGTACTTC.

This clonotype appeared once. This CDR3 is CASTPSGNYNEQFF. CDR3 in DNA: TGTGCCAGCACTCCTAGTGGGAACTACAATGAGCAGTTCTTC. This chain joins TRBV6-2 or TRBV6-3 and TRBJ2-1; D gene unclear. The V end lost 7 bases, the J end lost 3 bases, and 13 bases lay between the germline ends. The germline V gene encodes CDR1 MNHEY and CDR2 SVGEGT. CDR3 length equals 14 residues.

The CDR3 DNA sequence: TGTGCCAGCAGCCGCTCCCTGGGAGATACGCAGTATTTT. Encoded protein: CASSRSLGDTQYF. The chain links TRBV14 to TRBJ2-3; the D is unclear. This CDR3 contains 13 residues. The germline V gene encodes CDR1 SGHDN and CDR2 FVKESK. Trimming removed 4 bases at V and 5 bases at J, with 10 bases between.

There are a few counts of this clonotype. V and J are TRBV6-1 and TRBJ2-3; 7 bases are a match to TRBD1. Looked up from germline, CDR1 is MNHNS and CDR2 is SASEGT. This CDR3 is 15 amino acids long. V gave up 6 bases and J gave up 7 bases; unmatched junction bases: 13. In DNA form, the CDR3 reads TGTGCCAGCAGGGACCGGACAGGAACACAGAATACGCAGTATTTT. Its protein product is CASRDRTGTQNTQYF.

This clonotype was seen a few times. As DNA, the CDR3 is TGTGCCAGCAGCTTATCGTGGAAGGAGACCCAGTACTTC. Translation: CASSLSWKETQYF. V gene TRBV7-2 combines with J gene TRBJ2-5, with D unclear. Germline lookup yields CDR1 SGHTA and CDR2 FQGNSA. The CDR3 is 13 amino acids. The V end lost 2 bases, the J end lost 5 bases, and 9 bases lay between the germline ends. The variable domain in full, completed from reference TRBV7-2 and TRBJ2-5, reads GAGVSQSPSNKVTEKGKDVELRCDPISGHTALYWYRQSLGQGLEFLIYFQGNSAPDKSGLPSDRFSAERTGGSVSTLTIQRTQQEDSAVYLCASSLSWKETQYFGPGTRLLVL.

The J gene is TRBJ1-1, the V gene TRBV21-1; the D call in the table, TRBD1, was not verified against the DNA. TRBV21-1 counts as a pseudogene. This CDR3 contains 19 residues. The DNA of the CDR3 is TGTGCCAGCAGCCCCTCCGGACAGGGGGCGCAAAAAATGAACACTGAAGCTTTCTTT. Translated, it gives CASSPSGQGAQKMNTEAFF.

The rearrangement uses TRBV5-1 and TRBJ2-2; the D is unclear. Germline V CDR1 and CDR2: SGHRS, YFSETQ. CDR3 length equals 17 residues. V was clipped by 2 bases and J by 6 bases, with 20 bases between them. This CDR3 reads CASSLLLSPFEAGELFF. For the CDR3, the DNA is TGCGCCAGCAGCTTACTATTAAGTCCCTTTGAGGCCGGGGAGCTGTTTTTT. Variable domain in full (rest from reference TRBV5-1 and TRBJ2-2): KAGVTQTPRYLIKTRGQQVTLSCSPISGHRSVSWYQQTPGQGLQFLFEYFSETQRNKGNFPGRFSGRQFSNSRSEMNVSTLELGDSALYLCASSLLLSPFEAGELFFGEGSRLTVL.

This clonotype was seen many times. The V call is TRBV7-2, the J call TRBJ2-6; no definite D call. The germline gives CDR1 SGHTA, CDR2 FQGNSA. V was shortened by 1 base and J by 3 bases, with 1 base between the two germline ends. CDR3 size: 13 residues. The DNA of the CDR3 is TGTGCCAGCAGCTTAGTTGGGGCCAACGTCCTGACTTTC. Protein: CASSLVGANVLTF.

The CDR3 coding sequence is TGTGCCACCAGCAGAGGGATTAGCGGGAGGGCCTACAATGAGCAGTTCTTC. As protein: CATSRGISGRAYNEQFF. The rearrangement links TRBV15 to TRBJ2-1; TRBD2 aligns across 11 bases. The CDR3 loop spans 17 amino acids. Unmatched junction bases numbered 4, after V lost 1 base and J lost 2 bases. Germline CDR1 LNHNV, CDR2 YYDKDF (reference sequence).

The CDR3 DNA sequence: TGTGCCAGCTCACCCACAACAGGCAGCGGGGAGCTGTTTTTT. Its protein product is CASSPTTGSGELFF. This sequence joins TRBV18 and TRBJ2-2, with D possibly matching TRBD1 (5 bases). Germline V lookup: CDR1 KGHSH, CDR2 LQKENI. Trimming took off 3 bases at V and 7 bases at J, with 12 bases between the two ends. This CDR3 is built from 14 residues. Looking up the rest from reference TRBV18 and TRBJ2-2 gives the full variable domain: NAGVMQNPRHLVRRRGQEARLRCSPMKGHSHVYWYRQLPEEGLKFMVYLQKENIIDESGMPKERFSAEFPKEGPSILRIQQVVRGDSAAYFCASSPTTGSGELFFGEGSRLTVL.

This clonotype was found many times. This sequence joins TRBV12-3 or TRBV12-4 and TRBJ2-5; D not resolved. Trimming removed 4 bases from V and 4 bases from J, with 7 bases in between. The CDR3 consists of 12 residues. The CDR3 nucleotides read TGTGCCAGCAGTTGGGGTCCAGAGACCCAGTACTTC. Protein: CASSWGPETQYF.